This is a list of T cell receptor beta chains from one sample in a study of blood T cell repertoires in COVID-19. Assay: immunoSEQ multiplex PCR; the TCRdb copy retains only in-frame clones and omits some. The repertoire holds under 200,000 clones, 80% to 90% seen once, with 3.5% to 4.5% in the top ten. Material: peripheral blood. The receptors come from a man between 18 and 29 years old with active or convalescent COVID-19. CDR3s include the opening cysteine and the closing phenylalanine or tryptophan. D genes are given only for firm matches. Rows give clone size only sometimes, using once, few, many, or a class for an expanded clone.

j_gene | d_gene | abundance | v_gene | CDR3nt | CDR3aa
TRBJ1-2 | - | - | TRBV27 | TGTGCCAGCAGCGAGGGGGGGAGCGGCTACACCTTC | CASSEGGSGYTF
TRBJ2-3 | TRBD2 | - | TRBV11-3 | TGTGCCAGCAGCTTTGATGGGAGGGGCACAGATACGCAGTATTTT | CASSFDGRGTDTQYF
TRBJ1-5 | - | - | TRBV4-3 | TGCGCCAGCAGCCAAGAGAAATCGGGAAGTCAGCCCCAGCATTTT | CASSQEKSGSQPQHF
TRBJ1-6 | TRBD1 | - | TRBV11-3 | TGTGCCAGCAGCACCAGGGGACAGGGAGGTAACTCACCCCTCCACTTT | CASSTRGQGGNSPLHF
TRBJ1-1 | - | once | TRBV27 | TGTGCCAGCAGAGATGGACAGTCCATGAACACTGAAGCTTTCTTT | CASRDGQSMNTEAFF
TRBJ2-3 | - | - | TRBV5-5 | TGTGCCAGCAGCTTGGGTTGGGGAGATGATACGCAGTATTTT | CASSLGWGDDTQYF
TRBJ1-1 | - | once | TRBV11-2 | TGTGCCAGCAATGTCGGCTCCGGGGCTTTCTTT | CASNVGSGAFF
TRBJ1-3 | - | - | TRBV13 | TGTGCCAGCAGCCTTACCAGGGCGTCGGGAAACACCATATATTTT | CASSLTRASGNTIYF
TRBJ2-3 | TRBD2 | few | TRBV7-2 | TGTGCCAGCAGCTTACACTTCGTCCGCGGGGGGGTTACAGATACGCAGTATTTT | CASSLHFVRGGVTDTQYF
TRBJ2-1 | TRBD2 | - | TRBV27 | TGTGCCAGCAGGGTAGCGGGGGGGCTAACCAATGAGCAGTTCTTC | CASRVAGGLTNEQFF
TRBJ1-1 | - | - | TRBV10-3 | TGTGCCATCAGTACAGGCGATCTTGAAGCTTTCTTT | CAISTGDLEAFF
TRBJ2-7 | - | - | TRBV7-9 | TGTGCCAGCACCGTGGACAGTTTGCGCGAGCAGTACTTC | CASTVDSLREQYF
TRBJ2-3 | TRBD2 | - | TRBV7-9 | TGTGCCAGCAGCTCACTAGCGGGGGGCCGACTAGATACGCAGTATTTT | CASSSLAGGRLDTQYF
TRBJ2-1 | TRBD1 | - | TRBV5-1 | TGCGCCAGCAGCTTGGAGGTCCAGGGGGTCGGCAATGAGCAGTTCTTC | CASSLEVQGVGNEQFF
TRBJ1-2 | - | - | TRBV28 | TGTGCCAGCAGTCCCACCGACCCAGGGTTACGGGGCTACACCTTC | CASSPTDPGLRGYTF
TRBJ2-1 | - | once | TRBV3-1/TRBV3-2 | TGTGCCAGCAGCCGGCGACCGGGCCTAGCAGTAGGAGATGAGCAGTTCTTC | CASSRRPGLAVGDEQFF
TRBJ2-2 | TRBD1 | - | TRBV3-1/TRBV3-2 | TGTGCCAGCAGATCACAGGGGGGAGTCACCGGGGAGCTGTTTTTT | CASRSQGGVTGELFF
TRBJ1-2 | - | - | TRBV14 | TGTGCCAGCAGCCTGGCAGGGCTGGGCTATGGCTACACCTTC | CASSLAGLGYGYTF
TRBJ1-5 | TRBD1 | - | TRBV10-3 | TGTGCCATCAGCGAGGACAGGGGTTATCAGCCCCAGCATTTT | CAISEDRGYQPQHF
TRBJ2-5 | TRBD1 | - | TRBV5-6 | TGTGCCAGCAGCTTCCCGGGGGACAGGGTGTTAGAGACCCAGTACTTC | CASSFPGDRVLETQYF
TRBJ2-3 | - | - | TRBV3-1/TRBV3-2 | TGTGCCAGCAGGCCAGTTGGAGGTGATACGCAGTATTTT | CASRPVGGDTQYF
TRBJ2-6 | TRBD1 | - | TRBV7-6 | TGTGCCAGCAGCCCAACCCCGGGACAGGATCCCTCTGGGGCCAACGTCCTGACTTTC | CASSPTPGQDPSGANVLTF
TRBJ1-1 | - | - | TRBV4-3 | TGCGCCAGCAGCCAAGCTGACAGAAGAATGAACACTGAAGCTTTCTTT | CASSQADRRMNTEAFF
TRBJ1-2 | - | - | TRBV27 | TGTGCCAGCAGTTTGGGGGCGGACGTTAACTATGGCTACACCTTC | CASSLGADVNYGYTF
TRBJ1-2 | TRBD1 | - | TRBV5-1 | TGCGCCAGCAGCTTGGCTTTATTAGGACAGGGTAAAAGTGGCTACACCTTC | CASSLALLGQGKSGYTF
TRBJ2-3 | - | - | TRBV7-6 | TGTGCCAGCAGCTTAAGGGGTCTGGATACGCAGTATTTT | CASSLRGLDTQYF
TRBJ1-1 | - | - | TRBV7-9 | TGTGCCAGCAGCTTAGAGCATACTGAAGCTTTCTTT | CASSLEHTEAFF
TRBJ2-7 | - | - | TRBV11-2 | TGTGCCAGCAGCTTAGACCGGACAGCGGTTTCCGAGCAGTACTTC | CASSLDRTAVSEQYF
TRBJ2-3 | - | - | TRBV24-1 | TGTGCCACCATGCAGACAGATACGCAGTATTTT | CATMQTDTQYF
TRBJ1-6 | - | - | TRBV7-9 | TGTGCCAGCAGCTTAATGGCATCACCCCTCCACTTT | CASSLMASPLHF
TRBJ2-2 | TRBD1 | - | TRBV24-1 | TGTGCCACCAGTGATTTCGGGACAGCCGACACCGGGGAGCTGTTTTTT | CATSDFGTADTGELFF
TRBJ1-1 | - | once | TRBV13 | TGTGCCAGCAGCCGCCGGGGGGGTGCGGGCGCTGAAGCTTTCTTT | CASSRRGGAGAEAFF
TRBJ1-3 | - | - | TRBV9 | TGTGCCAGCAGCCCCCGACTGACAGACCTAGGAAACACCATATATTTT | CASSPRLTDLGNTIYF
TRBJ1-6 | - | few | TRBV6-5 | TGTGCCAGCATGGGTCGGACAAATTCACCCCTCCACTTT | CASMGRTNSPLHF
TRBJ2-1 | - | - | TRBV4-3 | TGCGCCAGCAGGCAAAGTCCGGGGAGCTCCTACAATGAGCAGTTCTTC | CASRQSPGSSYNEQFF
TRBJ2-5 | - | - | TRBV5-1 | TGCGCCAGCAGCTTGTGGGGGCCGGGAGAGACCCAGTACTTC | CASSLWGPGETQYF
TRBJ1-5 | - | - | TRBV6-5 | TGTGCCAGCAGGACGAGGGACAATTTCGGGCCCCAGCATTTT | CASRTRDNFGPQHF
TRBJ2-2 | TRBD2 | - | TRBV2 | TGTGCCAGCAGTGTGTTCAGGACTAGCGATACCGGGGAGCTGTTTTTT | CASSVFRTSDTGELFF
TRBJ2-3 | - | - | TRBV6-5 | TGTGCCAGCAGTTACTCGGCAACCACAGATACGCAGTATTTT | CASSYSATTDTQYF
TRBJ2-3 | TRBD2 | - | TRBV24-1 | TGTGCCACCAGTGATTCGACTAGCGGGGCTATTGGTACGCAGTATTTT | CATSDSTSGAIGTQYF
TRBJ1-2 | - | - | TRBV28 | TGTGCCAGCAGTTCCTTCTATGGCTACACCTTC | CASSSFYGYTF
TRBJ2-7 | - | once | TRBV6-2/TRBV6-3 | TGTGCCAGCAGTAGAACAGGGACCCAGCGCTACGAGCAGTACTTC | CASSRTGTQRYEQYF
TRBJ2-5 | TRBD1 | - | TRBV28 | TGTGCCAGCAGTCCTACAGGGGGCTATGAGACCCAGTACTTC | CASSPTGGYETQYF
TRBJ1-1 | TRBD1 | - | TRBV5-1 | TGCGCCAGCAGCTTCTGGGACAGCATGAACACTGAAGCTTTCTTT | CASSFWDSMNTEAFF
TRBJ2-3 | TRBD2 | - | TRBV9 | TGTGCCAGCAGCACCGCTAGCGGGAGGGCGGGGGATACGCAGTATTTT | CASSTASGRAGDTQYF
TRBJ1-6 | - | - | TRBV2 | TGTGCCAGCAGGGGGCTAAGTTCACCCCTCCACTTT | CASRGLSSPLHF
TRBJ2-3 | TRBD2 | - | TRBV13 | TGTGCCAGCAGCCATTTCCTACTAGCGGGCCAAGTTGTTAGCACAGATACGCAGTATTTT | CASSHFLLAGQVVSTDTQYF
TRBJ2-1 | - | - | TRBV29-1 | TGCAGCGTTATGGACTTAAACAATGAGCAGTTCTTC | CSVMDLNNEQFF
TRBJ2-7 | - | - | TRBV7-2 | TGTGCCAGCAGCTTAGGAAGGACATTGCAAGGGCAGTACTTC | CASSLGRTLQGQYF
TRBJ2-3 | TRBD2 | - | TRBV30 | TGTGCCCGAGGGCCGATAGCGGGAGCTTTTGCAGATACGCAGTATTTT | CARGPIAGAFADTQYF
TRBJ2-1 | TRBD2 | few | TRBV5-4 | TGTGCCAGCAGCCCGGGCGGGAGTGGGGTTAATGAGCAGTTCTTC | CASSPGGSGVNEQFF
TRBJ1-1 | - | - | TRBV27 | TGTGCCAGCAGTTCGGGAGAGATTAACACTGAAGCTTTCTTT | CASSSGEINTEAFF
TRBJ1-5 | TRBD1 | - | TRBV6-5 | TGTGCCAGCACCCAGGGACAGGGCAATCAGCCCCAGCATTTT | CASTQGQGNQPQHF
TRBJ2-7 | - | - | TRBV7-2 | TGTGCCAGCAGCTCTACAGGCTACGAGCAGTACTTC | CASSSTGYEQYF
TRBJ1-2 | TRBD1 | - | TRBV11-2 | TGTGCCAGCAGCCAACTTCGACAGGGGGAGATAGGTGGCTACACCTTC | CASSQLRQGEIGGYTF
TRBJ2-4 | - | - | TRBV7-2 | TGTGCCAGCAGCTCCAACAGGGGAGGCATTCAGTACTTC | CASSSNRGGIQYF
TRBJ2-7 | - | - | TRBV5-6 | TGTGCCAGCAGCGCGGGACTTAGGCCCTACGAGCAGTACTTC | CASSAGLRPYEQYF
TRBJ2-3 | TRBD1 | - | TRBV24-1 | TGTGCCACCAGCCTAGACAGGGGCGGGGGCACAGATACGCAGTATTTT | CATSLDRGGGTDTQYF
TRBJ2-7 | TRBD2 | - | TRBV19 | TGTGCCAGTAGCAAAACAGCGGGACTAGCGGCCCCCTACGAGCAGTACTTC | CASSKTAGLAAPYEQYF